The 29 T cell receptor beta chains below come from one sample, sequenced in a study of Graves' ophthalmopathy and Graves' hyperthyroidism. The authors amplified TCR beta CDR3 regions, and they did so from RNA transcripts for repertoire sequencing. Amplification began with first-round RT-PCR using HTBI primers, then second-round multiplex PCR was performed. TCRdb re-called the multiplex PCR reads with MiXCR, one entry per CDR3 protein. Altogether about 400,000 distinct CDR3 sequences are present, about 18% being singletons, with the ten largest covering roughly 1.4%. What was sequenced was peripheral blood. These receptors came from a woman aged 18 to 35 with Graves' ophthalmopathy.

This clonotype was counted ten times or more. CDR3 DNA sequence: TGTGCCAGCAGCTTCGAACAGGGGAGCAATCAGCCCCAGCATTTT. This translates into CASSFEQGSNQPQHF. The V call is TRBV7-9, the J call TRBJ1-5; 7 positions match TRBD1. CDR3 length: 15 residues. Germline V gene lookup returns CDR1 SEHNR and CDR2 FQNEAQ (reference sequence). J gave up 1 base and V 3 bases, and 3 bases lay outside the gene matches. Drawing the rest from reference TRBV7-9 and TRBJ1-5, the complete variable domain is DTGVSQNPRHKITKRGQNVTFRCDPISEHNRLYWYRQTLGQGPEFLTYFQNEAQLEKSRLLSDRFSAERPKGSFSTLEIQRTEQGDSAMYLCASSFEQGSNQPQHFGDGTRLSIL.

This clonotype came up many times. The chain employs TRBV20-1 and TRBJ1-5; D is ambiguous. The CDR3 runs to 14 residues. The germline V gene has CDR1 DFQATT and CDR2 SNEGSKA (reference sequence). Trimming shortened V by 0 bases and J by 6 bases, and 12 bases separated the two germline ends. The CDR3: CSARDLGWGQPQHF. CDR3 sequence (DNA): TGCAGTGCTAGAGATCTGGGTTGGGGTCAGCCCCAGCATTTT.

Many counts were recorded for this clonotype. V and J are TRBV20-1 and TRBJ2-5; D remains ambiguous. CDR3 length equals 13 residues. Trimming stripped 7 bases from V and 7 bases from J, with 19 bases between. CDR1 and CDR2 (germline): DFQATT, SNEGSKA (reference sequence). The DNA for the CDR3 is TGCAGTGTCCTCGGGCCATCCTACGGGACCCAGTACTTC. It encodes CSVLGPSYGTQYF.

This clonotype appeared many times. CDR3 in DNA: TGTGCCATCAAGGGGGGAGAGGTTGAGCAGTACTTC. This translates into CAIKGGEVEQYF. The chain uses TRBV10-3 and TRBJ2-7; the D call may be TRBD1 or TRBD2 (6 bases each). This CDR3 spans 12 amino acids. Per germline, CDR1 ENHRY and CDR2 SYGVKD. Between the trimmed V and J ends, which lost 7 bases and 7 bases, there was a span of 14 bases.

This clonotype has at least ten counts. The V call is TRBV19, the J call TRBJ2-6; perhaps TRBD2 as D (7 bases). The CDR3 consists of 15 residues. The germline CDR1 and CDR2 sequences are LNHDA and SQIVND (reference sequence). The V end lost 5 bases, the J end lost 2 bases, and 10 bases lay between the germline ends. CDR3: CASSRGGAGANVLTF. The DNA of the CDR3 is TGTGCCAGTAGTCGCGGGGGCGCTGGGGCCAACGTCCTGACTTTC.

This clonotype has at least ten counts. The chain recombines TRBV6-2 or TRBV6-3 with TRBJ2-2, with no clear D. V shed 3 bases and J shed 3 bases, with 8 bases lying between them. The CDR3 consists of 14 residues. Per the germline V gene, CDR1 is MNHEY and CDR2 is SVGEGT. In DNA, the CDR3 is TGTGCCAGCAGTTATGGGCGTGACACCGGGGAGCTGTTTTTT. Translation: CASSYGRDTGELFF.

The sample holds many counts of this clonotype. CDR3 region: CASRVAGGLSYEQYF. The CDR3 bases are TGTGCCAGCAGGGTAGCGGGAGGGTTATCCTACGAGCAGTACTTC. V gene TRBV7-2 combines with J gene TRBJ2-7; 11 bases agree with TRBD2. The CDR3 has 15 residues. CDR1 is SGHTA, CDR2 FQGNSA, per germline. Unmatched junction bases numbered 5, after V lost 6 bases and J lost 1 base.

The V call is TRBV12-3 or TRBV12-4, the J call TRBJ1-1; D perhaps matches TRBD1 (6 bases). This CDR3 spans 14 amino acids. Trimming took 5 bases from V and 4 from J, leaving 14 bases between them. CDR3 bases: TGTGCCAGCAGTCCTCAACAGGGCATCACTGAAGCTTTCTTT. Residues: CASSPQQGITEAFF.

This clonotype has a count of ten or more. The V and J genes are TRBV5-1 and TRBJ2-7; D is unresolved. Trimming removed 1 base at V and 3 bases at J, with 11 bases between. This CDR3 is 14 amino acids long. Germline loops: CDR1 SGHRS, CDR2 YFSETQ. Here the CDR3 reads CASSLFPIYYEQYF. The CDR3 DNA reads as TGCGCCAGCAGCTTGTTTCCCATCTACTACGAGCAGTACTTC.

In this sample, this clonotype turned up many times. The rearrangement joins TRBV15 to TRBJ2-4; D uncertain. The length of the CDR3 is 18 residues. The V gene lost 2 bases and the J gene lost 1 base, with 18 bases spanning the gap. Germline CDR1 and CDR2: LNHNV and YYDKDF (reference sequence). DNA of the CDR3: TGTGCCACCAGCAGAAATAGAAACGTATGGGTTGCCAAAAACATTCAGTACTTC. Translation: CATSRNRNVWVAKNIQYF.

Many counts were recorded for this clonotype. The V gene is TRBV6-5, the J gene TRBJ1-2; D might be TRBD1 (5 bases). Trimming shortened V by 7 bases and J by 7 bases, and 13 bases separated the two germline ends. This CDR3 has 12 amino acids. Germline CDR1 and CDR2: MNHEY and SVGAGI. The CDR3 is CASTGGVVGYTF. As DNA, the CDR3 is TGTGCCAGCACCGGAGGGGTGGTTGGCTACACCTTC.

This clonotype came up many times. This chain uses TRBV13 with TRBJ2-7; 8 nucleotides align to TRBD2. This CDR3 comprises 15 residues. The germline CDR1 and CDR2 sequences are PRHDT and FYEKMQ (reference sequence). The trim removed 4 bases at V and 2 bases at J, leaving 7 bases unmatched. The CDR3 DNA is TGTGCCAGCAGCTCTCAGCGGGGGCCAACCTACGAGCAGTACTTC. Protein product: CASSSQRGPTYEQYF. Full variable domain (remainder filled in from reference TRBV13 and TRBJ2-7): AAGVIQSPRHLIKEKRETATLKCYPIPRHDTVYWYQQGPGQDPQFLISFYEKMQSDKGSIPDRFSAQQFSDYHSELNMSSLELGDSALYFCASSSQRGPTYEQYFGPGTRLTVT.

In its sample, this clonotype was seen many times. The rearrangement joins TRBV4-3 to TRBJ1-1, with D unresolved. Trimming stripped 4 bases from V and 1 base from J, with 16 bases between. Germline CDR1 is LGHNA and CDR2 is YSLEER. This CDR3 spans 16 amino acids. The CDR3 region is CASSPMTYSENTEAFF. CDR3 sequence (DNA): TGCGCCAGCAGCCCAATGACCTACTCGGAGAACACTGAAGCTTTCTTT.

There are many counts of this clonotype. This sequence joins TRBV12-3 or TRBV12-4 and TRBJ1-3, with D possibly TRBD1 on 5 matching bases. V lost 7 bases and J 0 bases, leaving 7 bases between the germline ends. This CDR3 has 13 residues. The CDR3 here is CASKGISGNTIYF. In DNA, the CDR3 is TGTGCCAGCAAGGGGATCTCTGGAAACACCATATATTTT.

This clonotype was picked up many times. The chain links TRBV15 to TRBJ2-5, with D perhaps matching TRBD2 (5 bases). Germline V gene sequence: CDR1 LNHNV, CDR2 YYDKDF (reference sequence). The CDR3 consists of 16 residues. Between the trimmed V and J ends, which lost 0 bases and 1 base, there was a span of 12 bases. CDR3 nucleotides: TGTGCCACCAGCAGAGATGGGTTGGACTCCCAAGAGACCCAGTACTTC. It encodes CATSRDGLDSQETQYF.

Ten or more counts support this clonotype. The chain combines TRBV2 with TRBJ1-1; unclear D gene. Germline V CDR1 and CDR2: SNHLY, FYNNEI. This CDR3 has 11 residues. V dropped 4 bases and J dropped 12 bases, with 12 bases sitting between them. CDR3 residues: CASSGRAPSFF. In nucleotides, the CDR3 is TGTGCCAGCAGTGGGAGGGCTCCATCTTTCTTT.

This clonotype has at least ten counts. For the CDR3, the DNA is TGTGCCACCAGAGGGAACAGGAACACTGAAGCTTTCTTT. It is translated as CATRGNRNTEAFF. This rearrangement joins TRBV24-1 to TRBJ1-1; D not resolved. Trimming left V 7 bases short and J 1 base short, with 9 bases between. This CDR3 is built from 13 residues. The germline CDR1 and CDR2 sequences are KGHDR and SFDVKD.

The J gene is TRBJ1-5, the V gene TRBV6-5; D is uncertain. Germline V CDR1 and CDR2: MNHEY, SVGAGI. The V and J ends lost 2 bases and 7 bases respectively, with 9 bases between them. The CDR3 has 13 amino acids. CDR3 sequence reads: CASSYRWNQPQHF. As DNA, the CDR3 is TGTGCCAGCAGTTACCGGTGGAACCAGCCCCAGCATTTT.

This clonotype showed up just a few times. The chain is built from TRBV7-1 and TRBJ2-2; 13 positions agree with TRBD2. TRBV7-1 is annotated as an ORF whose role is uncertain. There are 20 residues in the CDR3. With 1 base clipped from V and 6 bases from J, the junction kept 14 bases outside the gene matches. CDR3 bases: TGTGCCAGCAGCTCAGGATCTCGACTAGCGGGGGGAAAAGGGGCCGGGGAGCTGTTTTTT. Translating it yields CASSSGSRLAGGKGAGELFF.

This clonotype was observed many times. CDR3 sequence reads: CASSSKGNYGYTF. DNA of the CDR3: TGTGCCAGCAGCTCCAAGGGTAACTATGGCTACACCTTC. The J gene is TRBJ1-2, the V gene TRBV5-6; D unresolved. V dropped 3 bases and J dropped 1 base, with 7 bases sitting between them. The CDR3 totals 13 residues. Germline CDR1 reads SGHDT; CDR2 reads YYEEEE.

This clonotype was observed many times. The rearrangement joins TRBV15 to TRBJ1-5; 8 bases match TRBD1. The V gene end was trimmed by 4 bases and the J gene end by 7 bases; junction bases not matched to a gene: 6. The CDR3 runs to 14 residues. Germline V lookup: CDR1 LNHNV, CDR2 YYDKDF (reference sequence). The CDR3 DNA reads as TGTGCCACCAGCAAGACAGGGGTTGGGCAGCCCCAGCATTTT. As protein: CATSKTGVGQPQHF.

This clonotype has ten or more counts. The genes are TRBV20-1 and TRBJ1-1; D unresolved. The CDR3 consists of 14 residues. Germline V gene sequence: CDR1 DFQATT, CDR2 SNEGSKA (reference sequence). The germline V and J ends were trimmed by 1 base and 3 bases, with 12 bases remaining between them. CDR3 DNA sequence: TGCAGTGCTAGAGGTTGGGGTGGGGACACTGAAGCTTTCTTT. This codes for CSARGWGGDTEAFF.

This clonotype was observed at least ten times. This chain links TRBV7-6 with TRBJ1-2; perhaps TRBD1 as D (5 bases). Germline CDR1 is SGHVS and CDR2 is FNYEAQ. V lost 1 base, J lost 4 bases, and 10 bases lay in between. The CDR3 covers 14 residues. This CDR3 reads CASSLGRGGYGYTF. The CDR3 DNA reads as TGTGCCAGCAGCTTAGGGAGGGGCGGCTATGGCTACACCTTC.

This clonotype was counted many times. This sequence joins TRBV27 and TRBJ1-2; the match to TRBD1 covers 8 bases. From germline, CDR1 is MNHEY and CDR2 SMNVEV (reference sequence). The CDR3 consists of 13 residues. V lost 4 bases and J lost 6; bases outside the gene matches: 4. CDR3 loop: CASSSTGDDGYTF. The CDR3 DNA is TGTGCCAGCAGTTCGACAGGGGACGATGGCTACACCTTC.

This clonotype has a count of ten or more. V and J are TRBV19 and TRBJ2-6, with TRBD1 identical over 7 bases. With V trimmed by 5 bases and J by 0 bases, 13 bases remained unmatched. This CDR3 spans 19 amino acids. From germline, CDR1 is LNHDA and CDR2 SQIVND (reference sequence). The CDR3 DNA reads as TGTGCCAGTAGTCCACACCTGCCGGGACAGTACTCTGGGGCCAACGTCCTGACTTTC. It translates to CASSPHLPGQYSGANVLTF.

This clonotype was observed at least ten times. The CDR3 DNA sequence: TGTGCCAGCGGGGGCAGGGTCAATCAGCCCCAGCATTTT. It encodes CASGGRVNQPQHF. V usage is TRBV2 and J usage is TRBJ1-5, with D perhaps TRBD1 (6 bases). Germline V gene data show CDR1 as SNHLY and CDR2 as FYNNEI. CDR3 size: 13 residues. The germline V and J ends were trimmed by 8 bases and 3 bases, with 11 bases remaining between them.

This clonotype occurred many times. The chain employs TRBV25-1 and TRBJ2-6, with D unresolved. The length of the CDR3 is 13 residues. CDR1 is MGHDK, CDR2 SYGVNS, per germline. Trimming cost V 6 bases and J 1 base, with 4 bases left between them. The CDR3 reads CASSGSGANVLTF. In DNA, the CDR3 is TGTGCCAGCAGCGGGTCTGGGGCCAACGTCCTGACTTTC.

The chain joins TRBV19 to TRBJ2-7, with TRBD1 matching over 8 bases. Germline CDR1 and CDR2: LNHDA and SQIVND (reference sequence). V dropped 4 bases and J dropped 3; count of bases not matched to a gene: 17. CDR3 length: 18 residues. CDR3 protein: CASSKTGTGTSRNYEQYF. The CDR3 DNA follows: TGTGCCAGTAGTAAAACCGGGACAGGAACTTCTCGCAACTACGAGCAGTACTTC.

This clonotype was recorded many times. This chain joins TRBV7-9 and TRBJ1-1, with 7 bases matching TRBD1. V dropped 10 bases and J dropped 0; count of bases not matched to a gene: 8. Germline CDR1 and CDR2: SEHNR and FQNEAQ (reference sequence). The CDR3 extends over 14 amino acids. The CDR3 loop is CAIRGGIVNTEAFF. CDR3 nucleotides: TGTGCCATCAGGGGGGGAATCGTGAACACTGAAGCTTTCTTT.